Below, 27 T cell receptor beta chains from the same sample are listed, as sequenced in a study of T cell changes during pregnancy in multiple sclerosis. This table comes from immunoSEQ multiplex PCR, and its TCRdb copy is limited to in-frame clones, with some not included. This repertoire shows around 40,000 clones, roughly 90% found once; its top ten account for approximately 5%. Sequences were derived from CD8+ T cells from peripheral blood mononuclear cells, sampled in the third trimester of pregnancy. Source of these receptors: a female donor with multiple sclerosis, enrolled in a pregnancy study.

This chain links TRBV12-5 with TRBJ2-7; TRBD1 aligns across 7 bases. V was clipped by 4 bases and J by 2 bases; unmatched bases: 11. Looked up from germline, CDR1 is LGHNT and CDR2 is FRNRAP. CDR3 size: 16 residues. The CDR3 bases are TGTGCTAGTGGTTCCATGGGACAGTTACGGACCTACGAGCAGTACTTC. Protein: CASGSMGQLRTYEQYF. Full variable domain (rest looked up from reference TRBV12-5 and TRBJ2-7): DARVTQTPRHKVTEMGQEVTMRCQPILGHNTVFWYRQTMMQGLELLAYFRNRAPLDDSGMPKDRFSAEMPDATLATLKIQPSEPRDSAVYFCASGSMGQLRTYEQYFGPGTRLTVT.

This chain joins TRBV7-6 and TRBJ2-7; D not resolved. The germline gives CDR1 SGHVS, CDR2 FNYEAQ. The V and J ends lost 2 bases and 6 bases respectively, with 8 bases between them. CDR3 size: 12 residues. The CDR3 DNA sequence: TGTGCCAGCAGCTTATTTGGCCCCGAGCAGTACTTC. Protein sequence: CASSLFGPEQYF. Looking up the rest from reference TRBV7-6 and TRBJ2-7 gives the full variable domain: GAGVSQSPRYKVTKRGQDVALRCDPISGHVSLYWYRQALGQGPEFLTYFNYEAQQDKSGLPNDRFSAERPEGSISTLTIQRTEQRDSAMYRCASSLFGPEQYFGPGTRLTVT.

This chain links TRBV9 with TRBJ2-3; 7 nucleotides match TRBD2. Trimming at V came to 4 bases and at J to 2 bases, leaving 19 bases not matched to a gene. The CDR3 sequence is 19 residues long. Germline values: CDR1 SGDLS, CDR2 YYNGEE. The CDR3 DNA is TGTGCCAGCAGCCCCCATGGCTGGGGACTTCGGGAGGACACAGATACGCAGTATTTT. Translating gives CASSPHGWGLREDTDTQYF.

This clone was observed a single time. This chain links TRBV7-9 with TRBJ1-4; D uncertain. Trimming stripped 1 base from V and 2 bases from J, with 8 bases between. Germline V gene lookup returns CDR1 SEHNR and CDR2 FQNEAQ (reference sequence). The CDR3 is made up of 15 amino acids. The CDR3: CASSLVEATNEKLFF. CDR3 nucleotides: TGTGCCAGCAGCTTAGTTGAGGCGACTAATGAAAAACTGTTTTTT.

The chain links TRBV9 to TRBJ2-2; D might be TRBD2 (6 bases). The CDR3 extends over 15 amino acids. V gave up 3 bases and J gave up 1 base, with 10 bases separating them. Germline V gene sequence: CDR1 SGDLS, CDR2 YYNGEE. CDR3 sequence (DNA): TGTGCCAGCAGCGAGACTAGGCTGAACACCGGGGAGCTGTTTTTT. As protein: CASSETRLNTGELFF. The full variable domain, with the rest looked up from reference TRBV9 and TRBJ2-2, is DSGVTQTPKHLITATGQRVTLRCSPRSGDLSVYWYQQSLDQGLQFLIQYYNGEERAKGNILERFSAQQFPDLHSELNLSSLELGDSALYFCASSETRLNTGELFFGEGSRLTVL.

The genes are TRBV10-3 and TRBJ1-2, with a tentative D call TRBD1 (5 bases). This CDR3 comprises 16 residues. Germline V gene lookup returns CDR1 ENHRY and CDR2 SYGVKD. Trimming pared 6 bases from V and 2 bases from J, leaving 19 bases between. CDR3 sequence (DNA): TGTGCCATCAGGGACACCCCGGGAGGGGTAAACTATGGCTACACCTTC. It codes for CAIRDTPGGVNYGYTF.

The rearrangement uses TRBV6-6 and TRBJ2-7; a weak D match, TRBD1 (6 bases). The CDR3 is 15 amino acids. The germline V gene has CDR1 MNHNY and CDR2 SVGAGI (reference sequence). Trimming cost V 2 bases and J 6 bases, with 17 bases left between them. Written as DNA, the CDR3 is TGTGCCAGCAGTTACGAAGGGGGAGACCTAGGCGAGCAGTACTTC. Amino acids: CASSYEGGDLGEQYF.

The rearrangement links TRBV18 to TRBJ1-5; D perhaps matches TRBD1 (5 bases). This CDR3 is 17 amino acids long. The V gene lost 3 bases and the J gene lost 4 bases, with 19 bases spanning the gap. Germline-derived CDR1 and CDR2 are KGHSH and LQKENI. CDR3 bases: TGTGCCAGCTCACCCCTACCAGCAGGCAGGGAAAATCAGCCCCAGCATTTT. Amino acids: CASSPLPAGRENQPQHF.

V is TRBV4-2 and J is TRBJ2-1; the match to TRBD2 covers 9 bases. Germline V CDR1 and CDR2: LGHNA, YNFKEQ. With V trimmed by 1 base and J by 8 bases, 9 bases remained unmatched. This CDR3 is built from 16 residues. The CDR3 nucleotides are TGTGCCAGCAGCCAAGCGGTAGCGGGAGTCCGGGATGAGCAGTTCTTC. Translation gives CASSQAVAGVRDEQFF.

V and J are TRBV7-9 and TRBJ1-5; D perhaps matches TRBD1 (6 bases). Germline CDR1 SEHNR, CDR2 FQNEAQ (reference sequence). V gave up 5 bases and J gave up 2 bases, with 13 bases separating them. The CDR3 is made up of 15 amino acids. CDR3 sequence reads: CASSRGGLGNQPQHF. CDR3 nucleotide sequence: TGTGCCAGCAGCCGGGGGGGGCTAGGCAATCAGCCCCAGCATTTT. The complete variable domain, with remaining parts taken from reference TRBV7-9 and TRBJ1-5, reads DTGVSQNPRHKITKRGQNVTFRCDPISEHNRLYWYRQTLGQGPEFLTYFQNEAQLEKSRLLSDRFSAERPKGSFSTLEIQRTEQGDSAMYLCASSRGGLGNQPQHFGDGTRLSIL.

V gene TRBV28 combines with J gene TRBJ1-5; tentative D call: TRBD1 (6 bases). The CDR3 has 16 amino acids. Per germline, CDR1 MDHEN and CDR2 SYDVKM. Trimming cost V 2 bases and J 0 bases, with 11 bases left between them. CDR3 DNA sequence: TGTGCCAGCAGTTTAAGGGGACATAATAGCAATCAGCCCCAGCATTTT. It specifies CASSLRGHNSNQPQHF.

V is TRBV29-1 and J is TRBJ1-2; tentatively, D is TRBD1 (5 bases). This CDR3 is built from 14 residues. V shed 1 base and J shed 2 bases, with 11 bases lying between them. Per the germline V gene, CDR1 is SQVTM and CDR2 is ANQGSEA. CDR3 loop: CSVEVGAGNYGYTF. The CDR3 DNA reads as TGCAGCGTTGAAGTAGGGGCAGGGAACTATGGCTACACCTTC.

V is TRBV30 and J is TRBJ2-1; D is perhaps TRBD2 (6 bases). The CDR3 consists of 12 residues. V was shortened by 5 bases and J by 10 bases, with 15 bases between the two germline ends. Germline loops: CDR1 GTSNPN, CDR2 SVGIG (reference sequence). The CDR3 sequence is CAWGGLSGEQFF. Here the CDR3 DNA reads TGTGCCTGGGGGGGACTCTCCGGAGAGCAGTTCTTC. Filled out from reference TRBV30 and TRBJ2-1, the complete variable domain reads SQTIHQWPATLVQPVGSPLSLECTVEGTSNPNLYWYRQAAGRGLQLLFYSVGIGQISSEVPQNLSASRPQDRQFILSSKKLLLSDSGFYLCAWGGLSGEQFFGPGTRLTVL.

Comments on this clone: At one end the junction does not follow the germline gene, possibly because of a read error. The chain recombines TRBV4-1 with TRBJ2-1; D ambiguous. The CDR3 totals 12 residues. Germline CDR1 reads MGHRA; CDR2 reads YSYEKL. CDR3 region: CASSQVNRPRIF. DNA of the CDR3: TGCGCCAGCAGCCAAGTGAACAGACCCCGGATCTTC.

This clone has a single count. The chain uses TRBV4-3 and TRBJ2-3; 7 bases align to TRBD2. V was clipped by 3 bases and J by 4 bases; unmatched bases: 4. CDR1 is LGHNA, CDR2 YSLEER, per germline. There are 14 residues in the CDR3. This CDR3 reads CASSQGGYADTQYF. CDR3 nucleotides: TGCGCCAGCAGCCAGGGAGGGTATGCAGATACGCAGTATTTT.

The chain couples TRBV29-1 to TRBJ2-7; weak D call: TRBD2 (5 bases). Germline V gene data show CDR1 as SQVTM and CDR2 as ANQGSEA. This CDR3 has 12 residues. The V and J ends lost 0 bases and 2 bases respectively, with 5 bases between them. For the CDR3, the DNA is TGCAGCGTTGAAGATAGCGCCTACGAGCAGTACTTC. The encoded protein is CSVEDSAYEQYF.

The chain has TRBV7-9 and TRBJ2-7; 11 bases fit TRBD2. The CDR3 has 15 amino acids. Germline V gives CDR1 SEHNR, CDR2 FQNEAQ (reference sequence). V dropped 4 bases and J dropped 4; count of bases not matched to a gene: 6. CDR3 in amino acids: CASSSSLAGVYEQYF. CDR3 DNA: TGTGCCAGCAGCTCTTCACTAGCGGGAGTGTACGAGCAGTACTTC.

A single count supports this clone. J is TRBJ2-3 and V is TRBV29-1; TRBD1 might be the D (5 bases). There are 14 residues in the CDR3. Trimming left V 1 base short and J 3 bases short, with 11 bases between. Germline assignment: CDR1 SQVTM and CDR2 ANQGSEA. The CDR3 nucleotides are TGCAGCGTTGAAGGGCAGGGTTTGACAGATACGCAGTATTTT. Its translation is CSVEGQGLTDTQYF.

This chain links TRBV6-5 with TRBJ1-3; D is undetermined. Trimming pared 5 bases from V and 0 bases from J, leaving 11 bases between. The CDR3 length is 15 residues. CDR1 is MNHEY and CDR2 is SVGAGI in the germline V gene. The CDR3 protein is CASSHLSFSGNTIYF. Here the CDR3 DNA reads TGTGCCAGCAGTCATCTCAGTTTCTCTGGAAACACCATATATTTT.

This rearrangement joins TRBV4-3 to TRBJ2-6, with D hard to call. Looked up from germline, CDR1 is LGHNA and CDR2 is YSLEER. Trimming shortened V by 0 bases and J by 0 bases, and 6 bases separated the two germline ends. The CDR3 runs 16 residues. The CDR3: CASSQDAVSGANVLTF. DNA for the CDR3: TGCGCCAGCAGCCAAGACGCGGTCTCTGGGGCCAACGTCCTGACTTTC.

This rearrangement joins TRBV4-2 to TRBJ2-7; the match to TRBD2 covers 12 bases. V trimming: 1 base; J trimming: 3 bases; junction bases outside the gene matches: 1. The CDR3 is 15 residues long. In germline, CDR1 is LGHNA, CDR2 YNFKEQ. As DNA, the CDR3 is TGTGCCAGCAGCCAAGGACTAGCGGGAGTCTACGAGCAGTACTTC. It translates to CASSQGLAGVYEQYF.

This clone was seen a handful of times. The chain links TRBV19 to TRBJ1-1; D gene ambiguous. The CDR3 is made up of 16 amino acids. With 9 bases removed from V and 1 base from J, the gap between germline ends came to 21 bases. Germline V lookup: CDR1 LNHDA, CDR2 SQIVND (reference sequence). The CDR3 sequence: CARIGIPTQKNTEAFF. CDR3 bases: TGTGCCAGAATCGGCATACCGACACAGAAGAACACTGAAGCTTTCTTT.

V gene TRBV11-2 combines with J gene TRBJ2-4; 13 bases are shared with TRBD2. The V and J ends lost 5 bases and 8 bases, in that order; junction bases with no gene match: 15. The CDR3 sequence is 18 residues long. CDR1 is SGHAT and CDR2 is FQNNGV in the germline V gene. The CDR3 sequence is CASSPHRLAGGWADIQYF. CDR3 DNA: TGTGCCAGCAGCCCCCACAGACTAGCGGGAGGATGGGCGGACATTCAGTACTTC.

This chain links TRBV4-3 with TRBJ1-5; TRBD1 might be the D (5 bases). V lost 0 bases and J lost 0, with 12 bases in between. This CDR3 region has 17 residues. Germline assignment: CDR1 LGHNA and CDR2 YSLEER. In DNA form, the CDR3 reads TGCGCCAGCAGCCAAGATGTGACAGCAAATAGCAATCAGCCCCAGCATTTT. Protein sequence: CASSQDVTANSNQPQHF.

The CDR3 spells CASQGAYTQYF. In DNA, the CDR3 is TGTGCCAGCCAGGGGGCTTATACGCAGTATTTT. The chain combines TRBV6-6 with TRBJ2-3; 8 bases fit TRBD1. Germline V gives CDR1 MNHNY, CDR2 SVGAGI (reference sequence). V trimming: 8 bases; J trimming: 7 bases; junction bases outside the gene matches: 2. The CDR3 length is 11 residues.

The rearrangement joins TRBV6-5 to TRBJ2-3; TRBD2 aligns across 7 bases. V shed 6 bases and J 0 bases; nucleotides not matched to a gene: 3. This CDR3 is built from 14 residues. Germline V gene data show CDR1 as MNHEY and CDR2 as SVGAGI. The chain's CDR3 is CASSRDYSTDTQYF. CDR3 nucleotides: TGTGCCAGCAGCCGGGACTACAGCACAGATACGCAGTATTTT.

CDR3 protein: CASSQDRADTQYF. DNA of the CDR3: TGTGCCAGCAGCCAAGACAGGGCAGATACGCAGTATTTT. The chain links TRBV14 to TRBJ2-3; D is perhaps TRBD1 (5 bases). This CDR3 spans 13 amino acids. With 0 bases removed from V and 4 bases from J, the gap between germline ends came to 5 bases. The V gene's germline CDR1 is SGHDN and CDR2 FVKESK.